These 4 T cell receptor beta chains share one sample of origin, sequenced in a study of T cell repertoires in cytomegalovirus infection. The antigens these receptors bind are not known. MiXCR, applied by TCRdb to the reads, yields one record per CDR3 protein. The table has about 310,000 distinct CDR3 sequences, 25% seen once. Sequencing used cultured PBMCs, obtained from culture after CMV antigen stimulation. The source of these receptors is a human donor in good health (CMV status not recorded). Some clones in this sample may be carry-over from other donors' samples.

The chain recombines TRBV28 with TRBJ1-5; D uncertain. The length of the CDR3 is 13 residues. Germline loops: CDR1 MDHEN, CDR2 SYDVKM. V was trimmed by 3 bases and J by 3 bases, leaving 6 bases between them. The chain's CDR3 is CASSLDYNQPQHF. The CDR3 coding sequence is TGTGCCAGCAGTTTGGACTACAATCAGCCCCAGCATTTT.

This clonotype was seen more than once but under ten times. The chain uses TRBV7-9 and TRBJ2-1; TRBD2 matches at 8 bases. V was clipped by 7 bases and J by 12 bases; unmatched bases: 17. This CDR3 comprises 15 residues. The germline V gene encodes CDR1 SEHNR and CDR2 FQNEAQ (reference sequence). The CDR3, as DNA: TGTGCCAGCAACCCCCTTGGGCTAGCGGGCAATCTGCAGTTCTTC. Translated, it gives CASNPLGLAGNLQFF.

This clonotype was counted many times. This chain uses TRBV7-2 with TRBJ2-3; D is unclear. V was pared by 5 bases and J by 6 bases, with 12 bases between. Germline V gene sequence: CDR1 SGHTA, CDR2 FQGNSA. The CDR3 sequence is 13 residues long. In nucleotides, the CDR3 is TGTGCCAGCAGCAGCCGACCGGCGGATACGCAGTATTTT. Translation: CASSSRPADTQYF.

This clonotype was counted between two and nine times. The chain uses TRBV27 and TRBJ2-7, with D unresolved. Trimming pared 5 bases from V and 4 bases from J, leaving 15 bases between. The germline V gene encodes CDR1 MNHEY and CDR2 SMNVEV (reference sequence). The CDR3 is 14 residues long. The DNA of the CDR3 is TGTGCCAGCAGTCTACCGGGCCGACCTTACGAGCAGTACTTC. Its translation: CASSLPGRPYEQYF.